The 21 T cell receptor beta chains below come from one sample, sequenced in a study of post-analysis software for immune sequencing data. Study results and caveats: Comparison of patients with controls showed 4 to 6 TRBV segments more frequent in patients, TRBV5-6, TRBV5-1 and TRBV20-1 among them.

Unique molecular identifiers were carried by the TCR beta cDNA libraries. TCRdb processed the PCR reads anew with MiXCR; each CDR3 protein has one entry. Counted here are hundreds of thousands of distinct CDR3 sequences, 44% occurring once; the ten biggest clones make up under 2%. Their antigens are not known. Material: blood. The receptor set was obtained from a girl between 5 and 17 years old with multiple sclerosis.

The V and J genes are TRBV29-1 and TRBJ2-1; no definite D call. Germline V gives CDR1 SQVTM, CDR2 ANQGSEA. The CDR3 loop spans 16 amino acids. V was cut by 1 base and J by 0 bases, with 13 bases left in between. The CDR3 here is CSVEADPLSSYNEQFF. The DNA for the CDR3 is TGCAGCGTTGAAGCCGACCCCTTGAGCTCCTACAATGAGCAGTTCTTC.

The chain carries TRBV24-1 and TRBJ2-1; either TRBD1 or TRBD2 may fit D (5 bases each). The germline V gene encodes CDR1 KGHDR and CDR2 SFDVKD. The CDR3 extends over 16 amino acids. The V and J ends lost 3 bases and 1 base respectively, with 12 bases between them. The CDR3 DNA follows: TGTGCCACCAGTGATCACTCGGGACCTTCCTACAATGAGCAGTTCTTC. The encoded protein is CATSDHSGPSYNEQFF.

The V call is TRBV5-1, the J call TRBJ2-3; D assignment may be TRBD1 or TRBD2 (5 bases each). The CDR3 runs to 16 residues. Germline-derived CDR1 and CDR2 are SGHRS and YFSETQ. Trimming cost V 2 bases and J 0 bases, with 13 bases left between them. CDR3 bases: TGCGCCAGCAGCTTAGGAACGGGACCTAGCACAGATACGCAGTATTTT. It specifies CASSLGTGPSTDTQYF.

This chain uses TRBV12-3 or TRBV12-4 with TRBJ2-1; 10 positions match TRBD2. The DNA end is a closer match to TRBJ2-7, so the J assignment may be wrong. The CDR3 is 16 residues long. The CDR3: CASKGLANSSYNEQYF. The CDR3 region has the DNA TGTGCCAGTAAGGGACTAGCGAATAGCTCCTACAATGAGCAGTACTTC.

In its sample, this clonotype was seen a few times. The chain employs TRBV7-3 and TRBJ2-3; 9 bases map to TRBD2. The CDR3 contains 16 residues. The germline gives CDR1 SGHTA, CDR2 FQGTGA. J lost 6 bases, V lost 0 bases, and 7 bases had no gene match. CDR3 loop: CASSLTGGGASDTQYF. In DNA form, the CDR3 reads TGTGCCAGCAGCTTAACGGGCGGGGGGGCTAGTGATACGCAGTATTTT.

The CDR3 here is CASSPQLVFPEQFF. The DNA of the CDR3 is TGTGCCAGCAGTCCACAACTAGTTTTTCCTGAGCAGTTCTTC. The rearrangement joins TRBV12-3 or TRBV12-4 to TRBJ2-1, with a weak D call TRBD2 (5 bases). The germline V and J ends were trimmed by 5 bases and 9 bases, with 17 bases remaining between them. This CDR3 has 14 amino acids.

CDR3 bases: TGTGCCAGCAGCCAAGGTTCGGGGGGACTTGAGCAGTTCTTC. It translates to CASSQGSGGLEQFF. V is TRBV3-1 and J is TRBJ2-1; 7 bases are a match to TRBD2. The CDR3 consists of 14 residues. CDR1 is LGHDT and CDR2 is YNNKEL in the germline V gene (reference sequence). Germline trimming cut 1 base from V and 9 bases from J; bases unmatched to any gene: 6.

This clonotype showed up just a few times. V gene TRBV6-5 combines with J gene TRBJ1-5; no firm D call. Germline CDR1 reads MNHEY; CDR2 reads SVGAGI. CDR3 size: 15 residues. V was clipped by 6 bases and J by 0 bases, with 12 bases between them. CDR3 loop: CASSRTGYSNQPQHF. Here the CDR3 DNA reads TGTGCCAGCAGCCGGACGGGGTATAGCAATCAGCCCCAGCATTTT.

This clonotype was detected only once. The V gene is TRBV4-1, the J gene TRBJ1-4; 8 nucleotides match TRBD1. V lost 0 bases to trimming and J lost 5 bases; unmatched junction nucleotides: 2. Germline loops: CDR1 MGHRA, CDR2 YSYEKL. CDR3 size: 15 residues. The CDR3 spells CASSQDWTGNEKLFF. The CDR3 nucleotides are TGCGCCAGCAGCCAAGATTGGACAGGGAATGAAAAACTGTTTTTT.

The CDR3 nucleotides are TGTGCCAGCAATTTCCCCCAGCGGGGCTACAATGAGCAGTTCTTC. Its protein product is CASNFPQRGYNEQFF. The rearrangement joins TRBV12-3 or TRBV12-4 to TRBJ2-1; the match to TRBD2 covers 7 bases. Trimming removed 7 bases from V and 3 bases from J; junction bases left unmatched: 9. This CDR3 has 15 amino acids.

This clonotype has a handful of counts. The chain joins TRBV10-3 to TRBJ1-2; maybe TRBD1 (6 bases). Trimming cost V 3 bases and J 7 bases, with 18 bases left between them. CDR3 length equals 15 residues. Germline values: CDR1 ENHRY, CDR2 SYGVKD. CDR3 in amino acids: CAISDGGSLPSGYTF. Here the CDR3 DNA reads TGTGCCATCAGTGATGGGGGCAGCCTCCCTAGTGGCTACACCTTC.

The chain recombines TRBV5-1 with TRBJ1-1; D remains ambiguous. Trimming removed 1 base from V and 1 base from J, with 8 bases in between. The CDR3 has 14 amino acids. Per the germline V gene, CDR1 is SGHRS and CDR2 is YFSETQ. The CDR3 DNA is TGCGCCAGCAGCTTGAAGCTGAAGAACACTGAAGCTTTCTTT. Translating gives CASSLKLKNTEAFF.

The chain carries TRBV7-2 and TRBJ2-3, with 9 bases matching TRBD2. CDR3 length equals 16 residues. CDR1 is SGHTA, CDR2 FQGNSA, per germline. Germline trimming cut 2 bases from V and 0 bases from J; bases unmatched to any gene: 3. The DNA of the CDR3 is TGTGCCAGCAGCTTACGCGGGGGGGCTAGCACAGATACGCAGTATTTT. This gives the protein CASSLRGGASTDTQYF.

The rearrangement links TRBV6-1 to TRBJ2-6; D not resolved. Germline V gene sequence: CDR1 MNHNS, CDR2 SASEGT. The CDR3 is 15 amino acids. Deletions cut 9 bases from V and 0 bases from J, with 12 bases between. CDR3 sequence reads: CASSTWTSGANVLTF. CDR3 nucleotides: TGTGCCAGTAGCACATGGACCTCTGGGGCCAACGTCCTGACTTTC.

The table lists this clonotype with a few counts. DNA for the CDR3: TGTGCCAGCAGTTACAATCCAGGGGGCGAATCCTACAATGAGCAGTTCTTC. Its protein product is CASSYNPGGESYNEQFF. This sequence joins TRBV6-5 and TRBJ2-1; 8 nucleotides match TRBD1. J gave up 1 base and V 2 bases, and 7 bases lay outside the gene matches. There are 17 residues in the CDR3. Looked up from germline, CDR1 is MNHEY and CDR2 is SVGAGI.

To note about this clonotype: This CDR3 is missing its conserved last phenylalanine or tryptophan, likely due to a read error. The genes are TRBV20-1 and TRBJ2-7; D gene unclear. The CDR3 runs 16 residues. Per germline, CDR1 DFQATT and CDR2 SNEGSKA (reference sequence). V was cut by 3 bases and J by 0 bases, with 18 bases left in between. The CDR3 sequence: CSARDRVGPFSYEQYL. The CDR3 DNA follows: TGCAGTGCTAGGGACCGTGTGGGTCCCTTCTCCTACGAGCAGTACTTA.

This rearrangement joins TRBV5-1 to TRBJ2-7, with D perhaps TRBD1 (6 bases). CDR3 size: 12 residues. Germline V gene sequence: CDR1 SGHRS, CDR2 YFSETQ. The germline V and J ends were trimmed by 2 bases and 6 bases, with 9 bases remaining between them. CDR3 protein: CASSFNRVEQYF. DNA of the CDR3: TGCGCCAGCAGCTTTAACAGGGTCGAGCAGTACTTC.

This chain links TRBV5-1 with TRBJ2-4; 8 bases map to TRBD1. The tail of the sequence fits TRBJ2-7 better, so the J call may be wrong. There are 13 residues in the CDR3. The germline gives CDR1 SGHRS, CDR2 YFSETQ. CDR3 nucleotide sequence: TGCGCCAGCAGCGCACAGGGGGCCTACGAGCAGTACTTC. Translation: CASSAQGAYEQYF.

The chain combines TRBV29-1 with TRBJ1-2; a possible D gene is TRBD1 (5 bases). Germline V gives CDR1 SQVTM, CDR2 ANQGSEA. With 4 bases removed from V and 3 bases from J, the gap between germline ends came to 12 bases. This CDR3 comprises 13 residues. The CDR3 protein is CSVVQGADYGYTF. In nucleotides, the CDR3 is TGCAGCGTTGTGCAGGGCGCGGACTATGGCTACACCTTC. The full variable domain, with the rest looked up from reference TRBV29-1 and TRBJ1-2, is SAVISQKPSRDICQRGTSLTIQCQVDSQVTMMFWYRQQPGQSLTLIATANQGSEATYESGFVIDKFPISRPNLTFSTLTVSNMSPEDSSIYLCSVVQGADYGYTFGSGTRLTVV.

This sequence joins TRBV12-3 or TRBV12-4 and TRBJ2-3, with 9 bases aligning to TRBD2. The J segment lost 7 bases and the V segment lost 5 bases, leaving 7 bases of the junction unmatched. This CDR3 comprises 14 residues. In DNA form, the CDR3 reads TGTGCCAGCAGTCCGAGACTAGCGGTGTATACGCAGTATTTT. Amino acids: CASSPRLAVYTQYF.

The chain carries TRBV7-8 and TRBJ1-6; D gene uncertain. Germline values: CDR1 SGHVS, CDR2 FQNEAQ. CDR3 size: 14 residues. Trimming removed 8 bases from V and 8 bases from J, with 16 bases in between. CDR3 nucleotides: TGTGCCAGCTTAGAGCGGGTTGGGTATTCACCCCTCCACTTT. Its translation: CASLERVGYSPLHF.